This T cell receptor beta chain was identified during a study of T-cell memory formation after mild COVID-19. This clonotype was seen a few times. TCRdb analysed the 5' RACE reads with MiXCR anew, one entry per CDR3 protein. This sample yields some 46,000 distinct CDR3 sequences, of which approximately 7% are seen a single time; about 0.84% belongs to the top ten. The source material was PBMCs or a T cell subset sorted from them (not recorded which). The TCR comes from an adult who had mild COVID-19 (a few samples of this study predate the infection). Cell type and time point are not known.

Here the CDR3 DNA reads TGTGCCAGTAGTATAGCTTTGCAAGAGACCCAGTACTTC. Translating gives CASSIALQETQYF. This chain links TRBV19 with TRBJ2-5; no clear D. Deletions cut 1 base from V and 2 bases from J, with 5 bases between. This CDR3 has 13 amino acids. Germline CDR1 LNHDA, CDR2 SQIVND (reference sequence).